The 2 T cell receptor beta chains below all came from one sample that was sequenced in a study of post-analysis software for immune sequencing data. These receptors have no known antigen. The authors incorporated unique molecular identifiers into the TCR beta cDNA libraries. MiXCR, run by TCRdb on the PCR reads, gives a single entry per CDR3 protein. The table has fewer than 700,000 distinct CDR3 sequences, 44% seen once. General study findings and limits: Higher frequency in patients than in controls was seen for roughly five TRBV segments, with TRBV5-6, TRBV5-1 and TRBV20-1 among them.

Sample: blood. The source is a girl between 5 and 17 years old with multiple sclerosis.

CDR3 coding DNA: TGCAGTGCCAAGGAGGACACCTCTTCGAACACTGAAGCTTTCTTT. Its translation is CSAKEDTSSNTEAFF. The rearrangement links TRBV20-1 to TRBJ1-1; TRBD1 is a possible D gene (5 bases). CDR1 DFQATT and CDR2 SNEGSKA come from the germline V gene (reference sequence). This CDR3 is 15 amino acids long. The V end lost 6 bases, the J end lost 1 base, and 18 bases lay between the germline ends.

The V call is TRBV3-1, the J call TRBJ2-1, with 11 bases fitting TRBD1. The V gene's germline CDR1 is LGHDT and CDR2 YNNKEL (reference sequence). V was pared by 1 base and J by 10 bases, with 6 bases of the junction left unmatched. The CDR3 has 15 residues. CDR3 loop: CASSQVGTGGDEQFF. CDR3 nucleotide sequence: TGTGCCAGCAGCCAAGTGGGGACAGGGGGTGACGAGCAGTTCTTC.